This T cell receptor beta chain was identified in a study of radiotherapy plus CTLA-4 blockade in lung cancer. Germline V CDR1 and CDR2: LNHDA, SQIVND (reference sequence). The CDR3 sequence is 15 residues long. V lost 5 bases and J 1 base, leaving 14 bases between the germline ends. Some clones are missing from TCRdb's copy, which holds only in-frame ones; the method was immunoSEQ multiplex PCR. The sample has about 28,000 clones, more than 60% seen once. This sample comprised peripheral blood, obtained from a patient treated with radiotherapy plus ipilimumab. The V call is TRBV19, the J call TRBJ1-1; D gene unclear. The clonotype comes from a human donor with non-small cell lung cancer who had stable disease on radiotherapy plus ipilimumab. The DNA for the CDR3 is TGTGCCAGTAGTCTAATAGTTGGGCCGAACACTGAAGCTTTCTTT. It yields the protein CASSLIVGPNTEAFF.